This T cell receptor (beta chain) was captured by sequencing in a study of blood T cell repertoires in COVID-19. Study summary: T cells, B-cell-depleted T cells, or PBMCs provided the cDNA or gDNA that served as material.

Individuals aged roughly 18 to 95 years were recruited from around 22 US areas. The germline V gene encodes CDR1 SGHAT and CDR2 FQNNGV. Trimming pared 8 bases from V and 1 base from J, leaving 15 bases between. The CDR3 spans 15 residues. Authors' analysis steps: Estimation of nucleated cell counts was performed using reference gene primer amplification. The protocol was immunoSEQ multiplex PCR, while the TCRdb copy is restricted to in-frame clones and leaves out a portion. V and J calls plus clone size are reproduced from that table; the DNA served to infer D and trimming. The sample carries over 200,000 clones, 84% recorded once.

The TCR sequence derives from a woman between 40 and 50 years old who had recovered from COVID-19. The chain uses TRBV11-2 and TRBJ1-3; weak D call: TRBD1 (6 bases). Sample: PBMCs or T cells enriched from blood (not recorded which). This CDR3 is CASQRTATSGNTIYF. Here the CDR3 DNA reads TGTGCCAGCCAGCGGACAGCTACTTCTGGAAACACCATATATTTT. The full variable domain, its missing parts supplied by reference TRBV11-2 and TRBJ1-3, is EAGVAQSPRYKIIEKRQSVAFWCNPISGHATLYWYQQILGQGPKLLIQFQNNGVVDDSQLPKDRFSAERLKGVDSTLKIQPAKLEDSAVYLCASQRTATSGNTIYFGEGSWLTVV.